A single sample is the source of the 11 T cell receptor beta chains below, sequenced in a study of shared clonotypes between healthy human individuals. Assay used: immunoSEQ multiplex PCR; TCRdb lists only in-frame clones, some missing. The data show approximately 2.3 million clones, 85% to 95% seen once. The material sequenced was naive CD4+ T cells from PBMCs. Subset meaning: CD45RA+ positively selected. The source of these receptors is a man between 18 and 29 years old in good health. Some clones in this sample may be carry-over from other donors' samples.

This chain uses TRBV5-1 with TRBJ2-7; D might be TRBD1 (6 bases). Trimming took 0 bases from V and 2 from J, leaving 15 bases between them. The CDR3 consists of 16 residues. Germline loops: CDR1 SGHRS, CDR2 YFSETQ. CDR3 loop: CASSLGPGDPTYEQYF. The DNA for the CDR3 is TGCGCCAGCAGCTTGGGTCCAGGGGACCCAACCTACGAGCAGTACTTC.

The chain employs TRBV28 and TRBJ2-1; tentative D call: TRBD1 (5 bases). Germline CDR1 reads MDHEN; CDR2 reads SYDVKM. V gave up 6 bases and J gave up 4 bases, with 22 bases separating them. This CDR3 spans 17 amino acids. CDR3 nucleotides: TGTGCCAGCAGCACCGAGGTGGGGCTTGATTTATACAATGAGCAGTTCTTC. Its protein is CASSTEVGLDLYNEQFF.

The V and J genes are TRBV5-6 and TRBJ2-2; D call uncertain. CDR3 length: 13 residues. V lost 4 bases, J lost 8 bases, and 12 bases lay in between. Per the germline V gene, CDR1 is SGHDT and CDR2 is YYEEEE. CDR3 loop: CASSRPGPGELFF. The CDR3 nucleotides are TGTGCCAGCAGCCGTCCGGGTCCGGGGGAGCTGTTTTTT.

This sequence joins TRBV28 and TRBJ2-4; D ambiguous. This CDR3 region has 15 residues. The germline CDR1 and CDR2 sequences are MDHEN and SYDVKM. Trimming left V 5 bases short and J 3 bases short, with 14 bases between. The chain's CDR3 is CASSQPSRYKNIQYF. CDR3 bases: TGTGCCAGCAGTCAACCTAGTCGCTACAAAAACATTCAGTACTTC.

This rearrangement joins TRBV6-6 to TRBJ1-4, with 9 bases that match TRBD1. Germline V lookup: CDR1 MNHNY, CDR2 SVGAGI (reference sequence). Unmatched junction bases numbered 4, after V lost 5 bases and J lost 12 bases. The CDR3 runs to 12 residues. CDR3 coding DNA: TGTGCCAGCAGTCGGCACAGGGGGCAACTGTTTTTT. Residues: CASSRHRGQLFF.

This clone appeared a single time. The rearrangement uses TRBV6-1 and TRBJ1-4; TRBD1 matches 9 bases. The trim removed 2 bases at V and 10 bases at J, leaving 8 bases unmatched. CDR1 and CDR2 (germline): MNHNS, SASEGT. The CDR3 length is 15 residues. CDR3 nucleotides: TGTGCCAGCAGTGAACTTGGACAGGGGAGAGGAAAACTGTTTTTT. Encoded protein: CASSELGQGRGKLFF.

The rearrangement joins TRBV11-2 to TRBJ1-1, with a possible D match to TRBD1 (5 bases). CDR1 is SGHAT and CDR2 is FQNNGV in the germline V gene. CDR3 size: 14 residues. V lost 3 bases and J 3 bases, leaving 11 bases between the germline ends. The DNA of the CDR3 is TGTGCCAGCAGCTTCATAACAGGCGACACTGAAGCTTTCTTT. This codes for CASSFITGDTEAFF. Filled out from reference TRBV11-2 and TRBJ1-1, the complete variable domain reads EAGVAQSPRYKIIEKRQSVAFWCNPISGHATLYWYQQILGQGPKLLIQFQNNGVVDDSQLPKDRFSAERLKGVDSTLKIQPAKLEDSAVYLCASSFITGDTEAFFGQGTRLTVV.

The rearrangement joins TRBV11-2 to TRBJ1-2; D uncertain. The germline V gene has CDR1 SGHAT and CDR2 FQNNGV. The CDR3 runs 16 residues. The V gene lost 1 base and the J gene lost 3 bases, with 15 bases spanning the gap. The DNA for the CDR3 is TGTGCCAGCAGCTTAGTTAGGCAGGCCGCTTACTATGGCTACACCTTC. Protein sequence: CASSLVRQAAYYGYTF.

The chain is built from TRBV6-5 and TRBJ2-7; possibly TRBD2 for D (6 bases). V was shortened by 5 bases and J by 4 bases, with 12 bases between the two germline ends. The CDR3 runs 13 residues. Per the germline V gene, CDR1 is MNHEY and CDR2 is SVGAGI. The CDR3 protein is CASSKPGTYEQYF. Written as DNA, the CDR3 is TGTGCCAGCAGTAAACCCGGGACTTACGAGCAGTACTTC.

Only a few counts were recorded for this clone. The rearrangement joins TRBV10-3 to TRBJ1-2, with 8 bases aligning to TRBD1. In germline, CDR1 is ENHRY, CDR2 SYGVKD. The CDR3 loop spans 14 amino acids. J was trimmed by 4 bases and V by 4 bases; bases with no gene match: 5. The CDR3 reads CAISADRASYGYTF. The CDR3 region has the DNA TGTGCCATCAGTGCGGACAGGGCTAGCTATGGCTACACCTTC.

The chain employs TRBV5-8 and TRBJ2-7; D not resolved. The CDR3 runs to 12 residues. Germline V gene data show CDR1 as SGHTS and CDR2 as YDEGEE. The ends were cut back, 3 bases at V and 2 bases at J, with 6 bases in the middle. Written as DNA, the CDR3 is TGTGCCAGCAGCTCCCCAACCTACGAGCAGTACTTC. Protein sequence: CASSSPTYEQYF.